This passage covers 18 T cell receptor beta chains from one sample sequenced in a study of cytotoxic CD8 clonotypes in ibrutinib-treated CLL. The method was immunoSEQ multiplex PCR; TCRdb's version includes in-frame clones alone and lacks a portion of them. The sample has around 2,500 clones; more than 75% are singletons. The source was PBMCs, collected before ibrutinib treatment. These receptors were obtained from a human donor with chronic lymphocytic leukemia.

The chain combines TRBV2 with TRBJ2-3; no clear D. V was cut by 2 bases and J by 6 bases, with 12 bases left in between. The CDR3 runs 14 residues. Germline CDR1 reads SNHLY; CDR2 reads FYNNEI. In DNA, the CDR3 is TGTGCCAGCAGTGAATTCACCCAGAGGGATACGCAGTATTTT. Its translation is CASSEFTQRDTQYF.

The chain has TRBV5-5 and TRBJ2-7; the match to TRBD1 covers 11 bases. CDR3 length: 16 amino acids. J gave up 4 bases and V 2 bases, and 8 bases lay outside the gene matches. CDR1 is SGHKS and CDR2 is YYEKEE in the germline V gene (reference sequence). DNA of the CDR3: TGTGCCAGCAGCTTCCGGGACAGGGGGGCCTCGTACGAGCAGTACTTC. Translated: CASSFRDRGASYEQYF.

This clone was detected a few times. V gene TRBV2 combines with J gene TRBJ1-1; D is perhaps TRBD1 (5 bases). V lost 6 bases, J lost 5 bases, and 13 bases lay in between. Looked up from germline, CDR1 is SNHLY and CDR2 is FYNNEI. The CDR3 loop spans 13 amino acids. CDR3 DNA sequence: TGTGCCAGCAGGGAGGGGTATAGGACTGAAGCTTTCTTT. As protein: CASREGYRTEAFF.

The chain is built from TRBV5-6 and TRBJ2-5; D might be TRBD1 or TRBD2, each matching 6 bases. CDR3 length: 14 residues. The V end was cut by 2 bases, the J end by 1 base, with 9 bases between. Germline V gene lookup returns CDR1 SGHDT and CDR2 YYEEEE. The CDR3 DNA sequence: TGTGCCAGCAGCTTATGGGGGGCCCAAGAGACCCAGTACTTC. As protein: CASSLWGAQETQYF.

The chain has TRBV5-8 and TRBJ2-5; possible D gene TRBD1, 7 bases. Trimming cost V 4 bases and J 5 bases, with 15 bases left between them. The CDR3 runs 14 residues. CDR1 is SGHTS, CDR2 YDEGEE, per germline. As DNA, the CDR3 is TGTGCCAGCAGCCTGAACAGGGGAGGCGAGACCCAGTACTTC. It translates to CASSLNRGGETQYF.

V is TRBV5-4 and J is TRBJ1-1; TRBD1 matches 9 bases. V trimming: 7 bases; J trimming: 5 bases; junction bases outside the gene matches: 6. The length of the CDR3 is 13 residues. Germline CDR1 is SGHNT and CDR2 is YYREEE (reference sequence). CDR3 sequence (DNA): TGTGCCAGCGAGGAGGGACAGGGTACTGAAGCTTTCTTT. It translates to CASEEGQGTEAFF.

This chain connects TRBV19 to TRBJ1-5; D is unresolved. In germline, CDR1 is LNHDA, CDR2 SQIVND (reference sequence). V lost 2 bases and J lost 1, with 0 bases in between. The CDR3 spans 12 residues. The chain's CDR3 is CASSISNQPQHF. The CDR3 nucleotides are TGTGCCAGTAGTATAAGCAATCAGCCCCAGCATTTT. The variable domain in full, with the rest retrieved from reference TRBV19 and TRBJ1-5, is DGGITQSPKYLFRKEGQNVTLSCEQNLNHDAMYWYRQDPGQGLRLIYYSQIVNDFQKGDIAEGYSVSREKKESFPLTVTSAQKNPTAFYLCASSISNQPQHFGDGTRLSIL.

In DNA, the CDR3 is TGCGCCAGCAGCCAACTTATTGGGGGCTCTGGAAACACCATATATTTT. Translated: CASSQLIGGSGNTIYF. The chain is built from TRBV4-1 and TRBJ1-3; possibly TRBD1 for D (5 bases). Trimming pared 2 bases from V and 0 bases from J, leaving 11 bases between. The CDR3 spans 16 residues. CDR1 MGHRA and CDR2 YSYEKL come from the germline V gene.

CDR3 coding DNA: TGCGCCAGCAGCCATACTAGCGGGGGGCCAGATACGCAGTATTTT. Encoded protein: CASSHTSGGPDTQYF. The rearrangement joins TRBV4-1 to TRBJ2-3; 12 positions agree with TRBD2. The CDR3 length is 15 residues. V was clipped by 3 bases and J by 4 bases; unmatched bases: 2. Germline V lookup: CDR1 MGHRA, CDR2 YSYEKL.

The V gene is TRBV7-9, the J gene TRBJ2-1; weak D call: TRBD2 (5 bases). V was shortened by 5 bases and J by 7 bases, with 9 bases between the two germline ends. CDR1 is SEHNR and CDR2 is FQNEAQ in the germline V gene (reference sequence). This CDR3 has 12 amino acids. DNA for the CDR3: TGTGCCAGCAGCATTAGCGTTAATGAGCAGTTCTTC. It translates to CASSISVNEQFF.

The V gene is TRBV27, the J gene TRBJ2-3, with no clear D. The germline V gene encodes CDR1 MNHEY and CDR2 SMNVEV (reference sequence). The CDR3 is made up of 14 amino acids. The ends were cut back, 6 bases at V and 6 bases at J, with 16 bases in the middle. The CDR3 DNA reads as TGTGCCAGCAGCTACCGACCCCACCAGGATACGCAGTATTTT. Translated, it gives CASSYRPHQDTQYF.

The V call is TRBV5-4, the J call TRBJ2-5; tentative D call: TRBD1 (6 bases). V was trimmed by 0 bases and J by 6 bases, leaving 15 bases between them. The CDR3 totals 15 residues. Germline V gene sequence: CDR1 SGHNT, CDR2 YYREEE (reference sequence). The CDR3 spells CASSLAREGVKTQYF. In nucleotides, the CDR3 is TGTGCCAGCAGCTTGGCCAGAGAGGGGGTAAAGACCCAGTACTTC.

The gene calls are TRBV13 and TRBJ2-1; 9 bases agree with TRBD2. Trimming took 5 bases from V and 1 from J; bases not matched to a gene: 12. The germline V gene encodes CDR1 PRHDT and CDR2 FYEKMQ (reference sequence). The CDR3 is made up of 18 amino acids. CDR3: CASSPSVSGGPSYNEQFF. In nucleotides, the CDR3 is TGTGCCAGCAGCCCAAGTGTTAGCGGGGGCCCATCCTACAATGAGCAGTTCTTC.

This CDR3 is CASSETLPSSYNSPLHF. The CDR3 region has the DNA TGTGCCAGCAGTGAAACTCTCCCGAGCTCCTATAATTCACCCCTCCACTTT. This chain connects TRBV6-1 to TRBJ1-6; D is uncertain. Per the germline V gene, CDR1 is MNHNS and CDR2 is SASEGT. Trimming pared 2 bases from V and 0 bases from J, leaving 11 bases between. This CDR3 contains 17 residues.

The V call is TRBV15, the J call TRBJ2-3, with 14 bases lining up with TRBD2. The CDR3 length is 20 residues. V shed 5 bases and J 1 base; nucleotides not matched to a gene: 14. Germline values: CDR1 LNHNV, CDR2 YYDKDF (reference sequence). Here the CDR3 reads CATSATSGGAGLLGTDTQYF. The CDR3 nucleotides are TGTGCCACCAGCGCGACTAGCGGGGGGGCGGGTCTTCTGGGCACAGATACGCAGTATTTT.

The chain recombines TRBV7-9 with TRBJ1-1; D remains ambiguous. This CDR3 is 12 amino acids long. V lost 5 bases to trimming and J lost 6 bases, with 10 bases between them. Germline V gene lookup returns CDR1 SEHNR and CDR2 FQNEAQ (reference sequence). The CDR3 reads CASSLDWAEAFF. In DNA form, the CDR3 reads TGTGCCAGCAGCCTGGACTGGGCTGAAGCTTTCTTT.

This chain connects TRBV21-1 to TRBJ1-5; TRBD1, the table's D call, was not compared with the DNA. TRBV21-1 is a documented pseudogene. The CDR3 is made up of 21 amino acids. The CDR3 protein is CASSKAGTGSAFHHSNQPQHF. CDR3 bases: TGTGCCAGCAGCAAAGCGGGGACAGGGTCCGCGTTCCACCATAGCAATCAGCCCCAGCATTTT.

J is TRBJ2-7 and V is TRBV9; D perhaps matches TRBD1 (5 bases). V dropped 1 base and J dropped 3 bases, with 11 bases sitting between them. CDR1 and CDR2 (germline): SGDLS, YYNGEE. The CDR3 has 14 amino acids. CDR3 coding DNA: TGTGCCAGCAGCGTATCGGCAGGGAACTACGAGCAGTACTTC. Protein product: CASSVSAGNYEQYF.